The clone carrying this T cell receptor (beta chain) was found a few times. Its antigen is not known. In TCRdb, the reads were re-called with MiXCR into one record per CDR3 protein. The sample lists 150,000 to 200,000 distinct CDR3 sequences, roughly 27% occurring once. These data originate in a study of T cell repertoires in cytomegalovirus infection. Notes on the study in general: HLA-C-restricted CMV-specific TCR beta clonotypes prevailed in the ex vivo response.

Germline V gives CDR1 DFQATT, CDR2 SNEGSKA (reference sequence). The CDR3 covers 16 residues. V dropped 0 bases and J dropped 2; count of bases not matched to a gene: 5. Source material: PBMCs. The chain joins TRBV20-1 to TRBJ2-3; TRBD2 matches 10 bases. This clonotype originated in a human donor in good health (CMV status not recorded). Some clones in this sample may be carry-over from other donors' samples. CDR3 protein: CSARDASGGSTDTQYF. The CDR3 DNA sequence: TGCAGTGCTAGAGACGCTAGCGGGGGATCCACAGATACGCAGTATTTT.